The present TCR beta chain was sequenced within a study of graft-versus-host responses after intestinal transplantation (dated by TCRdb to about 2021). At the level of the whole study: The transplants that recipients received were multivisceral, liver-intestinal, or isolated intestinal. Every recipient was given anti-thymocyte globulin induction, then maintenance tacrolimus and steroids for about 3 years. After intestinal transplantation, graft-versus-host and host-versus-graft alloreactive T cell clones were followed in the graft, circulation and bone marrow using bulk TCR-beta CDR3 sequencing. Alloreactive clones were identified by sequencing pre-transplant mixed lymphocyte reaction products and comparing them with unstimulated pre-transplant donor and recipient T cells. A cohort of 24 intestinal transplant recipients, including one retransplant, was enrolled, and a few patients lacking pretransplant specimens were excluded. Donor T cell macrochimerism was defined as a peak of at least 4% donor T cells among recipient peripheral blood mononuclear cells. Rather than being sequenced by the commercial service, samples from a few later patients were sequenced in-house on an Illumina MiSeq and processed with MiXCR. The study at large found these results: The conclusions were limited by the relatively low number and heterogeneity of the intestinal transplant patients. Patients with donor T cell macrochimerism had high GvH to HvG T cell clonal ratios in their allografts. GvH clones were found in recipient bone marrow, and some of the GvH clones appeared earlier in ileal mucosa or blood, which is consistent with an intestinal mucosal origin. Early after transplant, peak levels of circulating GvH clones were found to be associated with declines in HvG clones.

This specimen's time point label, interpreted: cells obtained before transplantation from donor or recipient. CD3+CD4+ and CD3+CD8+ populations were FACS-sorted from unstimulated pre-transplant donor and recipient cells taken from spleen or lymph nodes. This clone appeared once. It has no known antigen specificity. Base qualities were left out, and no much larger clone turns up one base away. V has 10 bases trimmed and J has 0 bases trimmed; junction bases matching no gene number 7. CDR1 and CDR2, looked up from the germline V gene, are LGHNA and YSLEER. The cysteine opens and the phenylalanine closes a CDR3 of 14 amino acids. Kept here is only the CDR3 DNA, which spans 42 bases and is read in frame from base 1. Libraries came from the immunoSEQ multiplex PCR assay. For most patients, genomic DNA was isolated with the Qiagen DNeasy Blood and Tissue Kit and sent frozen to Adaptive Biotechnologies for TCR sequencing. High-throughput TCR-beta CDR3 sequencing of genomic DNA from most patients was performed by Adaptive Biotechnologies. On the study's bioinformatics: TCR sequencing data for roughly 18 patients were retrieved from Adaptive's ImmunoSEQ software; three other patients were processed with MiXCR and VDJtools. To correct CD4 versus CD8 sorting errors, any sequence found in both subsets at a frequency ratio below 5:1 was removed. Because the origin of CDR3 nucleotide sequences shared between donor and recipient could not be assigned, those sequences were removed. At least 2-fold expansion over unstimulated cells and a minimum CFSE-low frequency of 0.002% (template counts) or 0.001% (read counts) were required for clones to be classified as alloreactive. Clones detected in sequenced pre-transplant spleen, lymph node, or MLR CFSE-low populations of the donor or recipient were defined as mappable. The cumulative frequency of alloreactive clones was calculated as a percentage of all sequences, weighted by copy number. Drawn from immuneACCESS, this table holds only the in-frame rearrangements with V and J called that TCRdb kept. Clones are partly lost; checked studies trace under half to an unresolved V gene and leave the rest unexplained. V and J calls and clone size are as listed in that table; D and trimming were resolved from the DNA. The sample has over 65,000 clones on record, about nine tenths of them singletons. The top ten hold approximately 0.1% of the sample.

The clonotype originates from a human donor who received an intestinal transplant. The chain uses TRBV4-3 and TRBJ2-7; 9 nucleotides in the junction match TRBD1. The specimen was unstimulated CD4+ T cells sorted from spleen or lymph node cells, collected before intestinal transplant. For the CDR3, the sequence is CANFPGQGSYEQYF. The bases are TGCGCCAACTTTCCGGGACAGGGCTCCTACGAGCAGTACTTC.